This T cell receptor beta chain was profiled in a study of blood T cell repertoires in COVID-19. Background on the study: The cDNA or gDNA used as material had been derived from T cells, B-cell-depleted T cells, or PBMCs.

This clone was detected only a few times. Sequencing used immunoSEQ multiplex PCR; TCRdb keeps in-frame clones, though not all of them. The profile shows around 100,000 clones, 85% to 90% of them singletons. This CDR3 contains 14 residues. Germline V gene lookup returns CDR1 LGHDT and CDR2 YNNKEL (reference sequence). V dropped 7 bases and J dropped 1; count of bases not matched to a gene: 6. The clonotype originates from a woman in her forties or fifties with acute or convalescent COVID-19. Specimen: peripheral blood. This sequence joins TRBV3-1 (or the pseudogene TRBV3-2) and TRBJ1-1; 7 bases match TRBD1. This chain's CDR3 is CASNDRAGNTEAFF. CDR3 coding DNA: TGTGCCAGCAACGACAGGGCCGGGAACACTGAAGCTTTCTTT.